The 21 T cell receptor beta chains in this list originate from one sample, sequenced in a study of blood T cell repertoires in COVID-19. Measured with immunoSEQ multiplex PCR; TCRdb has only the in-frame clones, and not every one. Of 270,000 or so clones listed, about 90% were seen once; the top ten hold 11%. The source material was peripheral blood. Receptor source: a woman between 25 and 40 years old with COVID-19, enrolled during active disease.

The CDR3 spells CASSFLAGNSGRTGELFF. CDR3 coding DNA: TGTGCCAGCAGTTTTCTAGCGGGGAACTCCGGACGAACCGGGGAGCTGTTTTTT. The chain links TRBV27 to TRBJ2-2, with TRBD2 matching over 9 bases. CDR1 is MNHEY and CDR2 is SMNVEV in the germline V gene (reference sequence). The CDR3 loop spans 18 amino acids. Germline trimming cut 3 bases from V and 5 bases from J; bases unmatched to any gene: 13.

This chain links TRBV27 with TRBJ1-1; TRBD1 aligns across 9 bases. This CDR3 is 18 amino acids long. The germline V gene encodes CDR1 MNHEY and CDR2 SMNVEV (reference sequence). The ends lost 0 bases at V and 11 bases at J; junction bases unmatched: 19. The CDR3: CASSLSMAGMGQGLAAFF. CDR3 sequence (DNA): TGTGCCAGCAGTTTATCGATGGCTGGCATGGGACAGGGATTGGCCGCTTTCTTT.

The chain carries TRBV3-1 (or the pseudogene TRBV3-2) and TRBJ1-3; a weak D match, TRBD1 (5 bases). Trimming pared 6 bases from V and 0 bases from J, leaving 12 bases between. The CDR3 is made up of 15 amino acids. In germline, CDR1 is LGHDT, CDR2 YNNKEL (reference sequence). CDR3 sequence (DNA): TGTGCCAGCAGTTTTGGGGCGAGCTCTGGAAACACCATATATTTT. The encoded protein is CASSFGASSGNTIYF.

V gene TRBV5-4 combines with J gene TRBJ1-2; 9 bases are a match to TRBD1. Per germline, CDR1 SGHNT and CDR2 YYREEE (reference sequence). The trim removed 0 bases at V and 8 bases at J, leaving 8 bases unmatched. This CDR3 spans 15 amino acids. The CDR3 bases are TGTGCCAGCAGCTTGGGGACACAGGGGGCCAGAGGCTACACCTTC. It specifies CASSLGTQGARGYTF. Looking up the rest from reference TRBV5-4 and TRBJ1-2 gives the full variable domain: ETGVTQSPTHLIKTRGQQVTLRCSSQSGHNTVSWYQQALGQGPQFIFQYYREEENGRGNFPPRFSGLQFPNYSSELNVNALELDDSALYLCASSLGTQGARGYTFGSGTRLTVV.

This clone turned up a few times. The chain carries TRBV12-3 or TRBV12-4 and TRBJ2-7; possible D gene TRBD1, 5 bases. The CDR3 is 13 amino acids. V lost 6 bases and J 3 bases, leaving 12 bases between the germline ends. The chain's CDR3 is CASSAGQSYEQYF. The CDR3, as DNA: TGTGCCAGCAGCGCTGGACAAAGCTACGAGCAGTACTTC.

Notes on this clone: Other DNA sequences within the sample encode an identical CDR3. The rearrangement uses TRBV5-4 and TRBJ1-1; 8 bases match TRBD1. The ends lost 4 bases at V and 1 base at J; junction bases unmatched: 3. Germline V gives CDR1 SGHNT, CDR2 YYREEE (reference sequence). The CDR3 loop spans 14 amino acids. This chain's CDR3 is CASSLTGGNTEAFF. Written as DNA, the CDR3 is TGTGCCAGCAGCCTAACAGGGGGGAACACTGAAGCTTTCTTT. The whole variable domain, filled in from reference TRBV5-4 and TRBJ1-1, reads ETGVTQSPTHLIKTRGQQVTLRCSSQSGHNTVSWYQQALGQGPQFIFQYYREEENGRGNFPPRFSGLQFPNYSSELNVNALELDDSALYLCASSLTGGNTEAFFGQGTRLTVV.

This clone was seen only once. CDR3 protein: CASSPTAVTIEEQYF. The CDR3 DNA is TGTGCCAGTAGCCCAACGGCGGTTACTATTGAGGAGCAGTACTTC. The rearrangement links TRBV19 to TRBJ2-7; no clear D gene. The CDR3 consists of 15 residues. Germline V CDR1 and CDR2: LNHDA, SQIVND (reference sequence). Trimming removed 6 bases at V and 7 bases at J, with 22 bases between.

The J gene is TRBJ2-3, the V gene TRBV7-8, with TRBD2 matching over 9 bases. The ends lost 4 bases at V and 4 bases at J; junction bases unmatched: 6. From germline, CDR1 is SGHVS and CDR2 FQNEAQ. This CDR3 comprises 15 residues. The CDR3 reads CASSSLRGGADTQYF. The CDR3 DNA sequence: TGTGCCAGCAGCTCTTTGCGGGGGGGGGCAGATACGCAGTATTTT. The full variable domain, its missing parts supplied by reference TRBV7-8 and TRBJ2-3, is GAGVSQSPRYKVAKRGQDVALRCDPISGHVSLFWYQQALGQGPEFLTYFQNEAQLDKSGLPSDRFFAERPEGSVSTLKIQRTQQEDSAVYLCASSSLRGGADTQYFGPGTRLTVL.

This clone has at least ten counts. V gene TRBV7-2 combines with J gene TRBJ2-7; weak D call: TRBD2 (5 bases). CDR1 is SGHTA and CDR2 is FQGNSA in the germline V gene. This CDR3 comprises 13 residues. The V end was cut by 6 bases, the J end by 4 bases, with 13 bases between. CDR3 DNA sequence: TGTGCCAGCAGTAACGGGGTGGGGTACGAGCAGTACTTC. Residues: CASSNGVGYEQYF.

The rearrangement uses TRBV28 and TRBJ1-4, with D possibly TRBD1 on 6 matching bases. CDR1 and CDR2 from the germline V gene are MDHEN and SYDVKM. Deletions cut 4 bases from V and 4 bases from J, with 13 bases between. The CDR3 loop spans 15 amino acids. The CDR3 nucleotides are TGTGCCAGCAGTTCAGGGGACGCAAATAATGAAAAACTGTTTTTT. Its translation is CASSSGDANNEKLFF. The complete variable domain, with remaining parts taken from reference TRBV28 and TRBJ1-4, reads DVKVTQSSRYLVKRTGEKVFLECVQDMDHENMFWYRQDPGLGLRLIYFSYDVKMKEKGDIPEGYSVSREKKERFSLILESASTNQTSMYLCASSSGDANNEKLFFGSGTQLSVL.

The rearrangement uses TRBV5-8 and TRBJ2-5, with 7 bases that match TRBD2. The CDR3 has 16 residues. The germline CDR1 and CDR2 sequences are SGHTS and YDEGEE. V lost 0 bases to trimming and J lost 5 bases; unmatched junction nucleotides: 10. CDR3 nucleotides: TGTGCCAGCAGCTTGGCCCCCGTGGGGGGGTGGGAGACCCAGTACTTC. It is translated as CASSLAPVGGWETQYF.

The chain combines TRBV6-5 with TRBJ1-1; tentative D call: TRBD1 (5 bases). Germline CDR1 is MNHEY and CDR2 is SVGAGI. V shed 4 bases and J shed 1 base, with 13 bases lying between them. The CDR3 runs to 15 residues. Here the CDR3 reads CASSFPGGPNTEAFF. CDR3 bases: TGTGCCAGCAGTTTCCCCGGGGGACCGAACACTGAAGCTTTCTTT.

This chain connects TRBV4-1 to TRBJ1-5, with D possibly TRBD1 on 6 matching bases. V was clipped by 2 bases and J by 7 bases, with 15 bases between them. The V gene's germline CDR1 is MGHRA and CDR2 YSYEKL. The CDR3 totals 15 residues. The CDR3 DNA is TGCGCCAGCAGCCAAATGGGTCAGGGGAACCAGCCCCAGCATTTT. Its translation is CASSQMGQGNQPQHF.

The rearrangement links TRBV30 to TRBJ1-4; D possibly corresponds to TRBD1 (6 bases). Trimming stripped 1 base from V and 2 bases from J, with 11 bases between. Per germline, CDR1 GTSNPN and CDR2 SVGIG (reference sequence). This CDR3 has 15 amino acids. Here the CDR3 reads CAWSGSRGTNEKLFF. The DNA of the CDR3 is TGTGCCTGGAGTGGGAGTAGGGGGACTAATGAAAAACTGTTTTTT. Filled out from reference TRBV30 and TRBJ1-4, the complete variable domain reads SQTIHQWPATLVQPVGSPLSLECTVEGTSNPNLYWYRQAAGRGLQLLFYSVGIGQISSEVPQNLSASRPQDRQFILSSKKLLLSDSGFYLCAWSGSRGTNEKLFFGSGTQLSVL.

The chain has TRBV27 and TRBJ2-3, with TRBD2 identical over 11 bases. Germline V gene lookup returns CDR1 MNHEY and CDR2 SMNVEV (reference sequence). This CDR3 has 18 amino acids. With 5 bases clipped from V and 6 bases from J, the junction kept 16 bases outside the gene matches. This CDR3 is CASSPQGRVAGGPDTQYF. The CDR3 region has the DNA TGTGCCAGCAGTCCCCAGGGGCGGGTAGCGGGGGGGCCGGATACGCAGTATTTT.

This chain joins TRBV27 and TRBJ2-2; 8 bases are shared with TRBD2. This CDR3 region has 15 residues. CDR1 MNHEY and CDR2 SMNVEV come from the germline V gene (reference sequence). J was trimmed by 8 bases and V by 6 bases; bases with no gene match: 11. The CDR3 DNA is TGTGCCAGCAGACCCCAGCGGGGGTGGCCTGGGGAGCTGTTTTTT. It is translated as CASRPQRGWPGELFF.

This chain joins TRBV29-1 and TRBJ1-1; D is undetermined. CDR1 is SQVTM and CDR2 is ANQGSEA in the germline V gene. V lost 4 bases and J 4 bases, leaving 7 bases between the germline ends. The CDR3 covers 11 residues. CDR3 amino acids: CSVAVSTEAFF. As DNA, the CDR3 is TGCAGCGTTGCAGTAAGCACTGAAGCTTTCTTT. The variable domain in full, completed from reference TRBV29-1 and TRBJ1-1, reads SAVISQKPSRDICQRGTSLTIQCQVDSQVTMMFWYRQQPGQSLTLIATANQGSEATYESGFVIDKFPISRPNLTFSTLTVSNMSPEDSSIYLCSVAVSTEAFFGQGTRLTVV.

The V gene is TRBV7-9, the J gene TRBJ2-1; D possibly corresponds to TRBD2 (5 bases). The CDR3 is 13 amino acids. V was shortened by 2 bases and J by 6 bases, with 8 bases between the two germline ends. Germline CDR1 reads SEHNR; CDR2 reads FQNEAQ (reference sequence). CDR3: CASSLLAPNEQFF. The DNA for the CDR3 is TGTGCCAGCAGCTTACTAGCTCCCAATGAGCAGTTCTTC.

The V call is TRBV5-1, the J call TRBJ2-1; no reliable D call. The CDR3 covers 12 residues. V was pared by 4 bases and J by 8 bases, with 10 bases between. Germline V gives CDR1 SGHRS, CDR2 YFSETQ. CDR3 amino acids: CASSPALDEQFF. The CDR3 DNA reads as TGCGCCAGCAGCCCCGCACTCGATGAGCAGTTCTTC.

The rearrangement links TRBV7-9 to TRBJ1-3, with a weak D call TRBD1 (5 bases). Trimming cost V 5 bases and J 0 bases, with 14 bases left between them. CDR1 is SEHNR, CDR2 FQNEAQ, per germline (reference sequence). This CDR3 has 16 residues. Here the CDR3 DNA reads TGTGCCAGCAGCATTAATACAGGCGGCTCTGGAAACACCATATATTTT. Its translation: CASSINTGGSGNTIYF.

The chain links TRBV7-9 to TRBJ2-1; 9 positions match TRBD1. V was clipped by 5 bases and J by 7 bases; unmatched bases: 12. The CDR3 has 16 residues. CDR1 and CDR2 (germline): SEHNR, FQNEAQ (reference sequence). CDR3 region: CASSVAGQGSMNEQFF. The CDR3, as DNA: TGTGCCAGCAGCGTCGCGGGACAGGGCTCGATGAATGAGCAGTTCTTC.